This T cell receptor beta chain was profiled in a study of OX40 agonist ivuxolimab in advanced cancers. Turning to the study itself: Patients took ivuxolimab, an agonistic anti-OX40 (CD134) antibody. Subjects had a mean age of roughly 60 years, with a range of roughly 20 to 79; less than 90% were male. Overall study findings and caveats: Circulating CD4+ and CD8+ T cells showed clonal expansion by week 6 at 0.1 to 3.0 mg/kg.

Sequenced by immunoSEQ multiplex PCR; TCRdb stores in-frame clones only, minus some. The sample yields around 70,000 clones, approximately 89% seen once. On cycle 4 day 1 and cycle 7 day 1, as well as at baseline, blood was sampled. The ends were cut back, 2 bases at V and 5 bases at J, with 10 bases in the middle. The germline V gene has CDR1 MNHNY and CDR2 SVGAGI (reference sequence). This CDR3 comprises 13 residues. With regard to this clone: The antigen is not known.

This sequence joins TRBV6-6 and TRBJ2-7, with D possibly being TRBD1 (6 bases). The starting material was CD4+ or CD8+ T cells sorted from blood, obtained in a trial of the OX40 agonist ivuxolimab. This sequence originates from an adult with an advanced solid tumor such as melanoma, head and neck, liver or kidney cancer. The CDR3 nucleotides read TGTGCCAGCAGTTACCAGGGGAGTGACGAGCAGTACTTC. Translated, it gives CASSYQGSDEQYF.